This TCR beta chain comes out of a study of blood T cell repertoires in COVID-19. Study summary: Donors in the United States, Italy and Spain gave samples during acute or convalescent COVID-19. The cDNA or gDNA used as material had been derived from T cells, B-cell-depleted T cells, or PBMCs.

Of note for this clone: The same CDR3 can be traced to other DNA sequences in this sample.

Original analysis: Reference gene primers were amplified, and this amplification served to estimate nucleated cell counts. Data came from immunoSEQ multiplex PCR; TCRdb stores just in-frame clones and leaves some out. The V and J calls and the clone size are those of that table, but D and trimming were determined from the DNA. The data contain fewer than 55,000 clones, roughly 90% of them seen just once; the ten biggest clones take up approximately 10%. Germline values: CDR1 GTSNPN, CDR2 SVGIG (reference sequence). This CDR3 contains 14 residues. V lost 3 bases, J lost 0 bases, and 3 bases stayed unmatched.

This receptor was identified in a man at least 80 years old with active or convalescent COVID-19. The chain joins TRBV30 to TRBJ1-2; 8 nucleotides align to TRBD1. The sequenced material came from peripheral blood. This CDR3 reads CAWSKGQANYGYTF. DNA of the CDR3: TGTGCCTGGAGCAAGGGACAGGCTAACTATGGCTACACCTTC.